This T cell receptor (beta chain) was sequenced for a study of blood T cell repertoires in COVID-19 (dated by TCRdb to the early 2020s). About the study as a whole: ImmuneRACE Cohort 3 recovered participants were defined by two consecutive negative NP/OP PCR tests, healthcare professional clearance, or symptom resolution. The collaborator samples originated in the United States, Italy and Spain and spanned the acute and convalescent phases of COVID-19. The prospective study material was composed of cDNA or gDNA derived from T cells, B-cell-depleted T cells, or PBMCs. Subjects who had been exposed to COVID-19, were actively infected with it, or had recovered from it provided the deeply sampled blood TCRbeta repertoires that made up the dataset. The repertoires were made available in a free public database intended to serve as a resource for research on the immune response to SARS-CoV-2. The samples were drawn from the first 160 participants of the ongoing ImmuneRACE study and from over 950 subjects provided by 6 global collaborators. The sample metadata nearly always contained a de-identified subject ID, COVID-19 status, age in years and sex. HLA class I and class II types, where available, came from metadata supplied by the sample provider rather than from assay-based typing. Overall study outcomes, separate from this receptor: How much clinical and demographic metadata was included differed by source and by participant, and the metadata was provided uncurated.

Concerning this clone: Its antigen is unknown. No base qualities exist here, and no much larger clone lies one base off it.

TCRbeta CDR3 regions were amplified from genomic DNA using the immunoSEQ Assay, a bias-controlled multiplex PCR. Per the source publication's procedure: The number of nucleated cells in each sample was estimated from the amplification of reference gene primers within the assay. Sequence reads were collapsed and filtered to measure the absolute abundance of every unique TCRbeta CDR3 rearrangement. For each sample, productive Simpson clonality was calculated by taking the square root of Simpson's diversity index across productive rearrangements. The clones in this table, taken by TCRdb from immuneACCESS, are in-frame only. Not every clone is retained; where verified, under half of the shortfall comes from an unresolved V gene, and the cause of the rest is unknown. The D gene and trimming were derived from the DNA, and the V and J assignments and clone size from that table. The sample includes 150,000 to 200,000 clones, with 79% observed a single time. Around 17% of the sample is in the top ten clones.

Trimming removed 8 bases from V and 10 bases from J; the gene matches leave 9 bases unexplained. The CDR3 holds 12 amino acids from the cysteine to the phenylalanine. Only the CDR3 DNA is retained, 36 bases long and in frame from the first base. Enrolling through a virtual design, the prospective study's participants ranged in age from roughly 18 to 89 years and lived across some 23 United States geographic areas. In the prospective study, participants were assigned to cohorts based on the clinical history participants reported in a screening survey and a study questionnaire. Mobile phlebotomists in the prospective study collected whole blood, serum and a nasopharyngeal or oropharyngeal swab from every participant. Prospective study participants could optionally give additional blood draws and questionnaires over an approximately 2-month period. Prospective study blood samples were shipped either frozen or at room temperature before DNA extraction.

Sequencing was done on a sample of PBMCs or T cells enriched from blood (not recorded which). The chain is made from TRBV12-3 or TRBV12-4 and TRBJ2-7; a stretch of 9 junction bases matches TRBD2. This TCR was sampled from a woman in her 70s in a cohort exposed to, infected with or recovered from COVID-19 (not recorded which). The CDR3 amino acid sequence is: CASSGASGNQYF. Read as DNA, the sequence is TGTGCCAGCTCTGGGGCTAGCGGGAACCAGTACTTC.